This note documents a single T cell receptor beta chain sequence. As yet, its antigen is unknown. The sample belongs to a study of cytomegalovirus exposure and HLA in healthy donors. The PCR contained 60 Vbeta and 13 Jbeta primers. Produced via immunoSEQ multiplex PCR; TCRdb's table is partial and in-frame only. In the table there are 150,000 to 200,000 clones, 87% of which are singletons. V lost 5 bases and J lost 1, with 9 bases in between. Germline values: CDR1 MDHEN, CDR2 SYDVKM. The CDR3 covers 13 residues. Whole-study findings and limits: TCR beta V- and J-gene trimming was later associated with a missense DCLRE1C variant. Some highly shared sequence variants likely arose as a pipeline artifact.

Sequencing input: PBMCs. This sequence was found in a boy younger than 10 in good health and CMV-seronegative. The J gene is TRBJ2-7, the V gene TRBV28; D is possibly TRBD1 (5 bases). The CDR3 loop is CASSSTGSYEQYF. The DNA of the CDR3 is TGTGCCAGCAGTAGTACAGGTTCCTACGAGCAGTACTTC.